Presented here are 7 T cell receptor beta chains from one specimen sequenced in a study of kidney transplant recipient with SARS-CoV-2 infection. TCRdb recomputed calls from the reads with MiXCR, one row per CDR3 protein. The table records under 250,000 distinct CDR3 sequences, 29% of them present only once. The sequenced sample was a blood sample, obtained at baseline and around day 110 from a kidney transplant recipient. Receptor source: a male patient aged 30 to 40 who had COVID-19 and was a kidney transplant recipient. A subset of T cells may come from the graft donor.

To note about this clonotype: This may stem from a read error, because a much larger clone lies one nucleotide away. The genes are TRBV12-3 or TRBV12-4 and TRBJ1-2; tentative D call: TRBD1 (5 bases). The CDR3 runs 17 residues. The CDR3 region is CASSLIDSFRKTYGCTF. Written as DNA, the CDR3 is TGTGCCAGCAGTCTAATAGACAGCTTCCGAAAGACCTATGGCTGCACCTTC.

In regard to this clonotype: A much larger clonotype is one base distant, so this may be a read error. CDR3 region: CAGSTGPNTEAFF. In nucleotides, the CDR3 is TGTGCCGGTAGTACAGGGCCGAACACTGAAGCTTTCTTT. The chain is built from TRBV19 and TRBJ1-1, with a tentative D call TRBD1 (6 bases). CDR1 LNHDA and CDR2 SQIVND come from the germline V gene (reference sequence). The CDR3 spans 13 residues.

Concerning this clonotype itself: Just one base apart from a much larger clone, this may be a read error. The V and J genes are TRBV3-1 and TRBJ1-2; D is unresolved. Germline lookup yields CDR1 LGHDT and CDR2 YNNKEL (reference sequence). The CDR3 is 17 amino acids. DNA of the CDR3: TGTGCCGGCAGCGTGGGAAACACCCTTCGAAAGACCTATGGCTACACCTTC. This sequence encodes CAGSVGNTLRKTYGYTF.

There are a few counts of this clonotype. This rearrangement joins TRBV3-2 to TRBJ2-1. TRBV3-2 is described as a pseudogene. CDR3 length: 14 amino acids. CDR3 nucleotide sequence: TGTGCCAGCAGCCAAGTATTTCGCGAACATGAGCAGTTCTTC. It translates to CASSQVFREHEQFF.

This clonotype has only one observation. The genes are TRBV6-1 and TRBJ2-1; 11 bases fit TRBD1. This CDR3 has 16 residues. Germline values: CDR1 MNHNS, CDR2 SASEGT. The V and J ends lost 2 bases and 6 bases, in that order; junction bases with no gene match: 6. The CDR3 DNA sequence: TGTGCCAGCAGTGAAATCCTGGGACAGGGGGGCAATGAGCAGTTCTTC. Its protein product is CASSEILGQGGNEQFF.

This clonotype was observed at least ten times. The chain joins TRBV5-3 to TRBJ1-2, with unresolved D. TRBV5-3 has ORF status, its function being uncertain. V was trimmed by 7 bases and J by 4 bases, leaving 23 bases between them. This CDR3 region has 16 residues. The CDR3 coding sequence is TGTGCCAGACACACCCGAGTGGTGAGAAAGACCTATGGCTACACCTTC. Protein sequence: CARHTRVVRKTYGYTF.

This clonotype was observed at least ten times. This rearrangement joins TRBV4-1 to TRBJ2-7; a possible D gene is TRBD2 (5 bases). The CDR3 is 15 amino acids. Germline values: CDR1 MGHRA, CDR2 YSYEKL. The V end lost 3 bases, the J end lost 3 bases, and 15 bases lay between the germline ends. CDR3 nucleotides: TGCGCCAGCAGCCACCGCGGGCGGAGGCGCTACGAGCAGTACTTC. This gives the protein CASSHRGRRRYEQYF.